This T cell receptor (beta chain) emerged from a study of T cells in Graves' hyperthyroidism and ophthalmopathy. Findings and limits, study-wide: Clonotypes that were expanded in thyroid above 0.001 mostly appeared in blood too. A model of 13 V-J pairs discriminated ophthalmopathy from stable hyperthyroidism.

Amplified regions were TCR beta CDR3 sequences from RNA transcripts. The study used the HTBI primer set for a first-round RT-PCR of the TCR CDR3. Each CDR3 protein is one row after TCRdb ran MiXCR on the multiplex PCR reads. The sample carries more than 300,000 distinct CDR3 sequences, approximately 17% recorded once. Patients with uncontrolled infections, other autoimmune diseases, pregnancy or lactation were excluded. This clonotype has a handful of counts. As yet, its antigen is unknown. Sequencing was carried out using blood. The sequence derives from a man aged 18-30 years with Graves' ophthalmopathy.

CDR3 sequence: CASSLGGDPKNIQYF. Here the CDR3 DNA reads TGTGCCAGCAGCTTAGGTGGGGACCCCAAAAACATTCAGTACTTC. The chain joins TRBV7-8 to TRBJ2-4; D possibly matches TRBD1 or TRBD2 (5 bases each). The germline V and J ends were trimmed by 1 base and 2 bases, with 9 bases remaining between them. The CDR3 sequence is 15 residues long. Germline values: CDR1 SGHVS, CDR2 FQNEAQ.